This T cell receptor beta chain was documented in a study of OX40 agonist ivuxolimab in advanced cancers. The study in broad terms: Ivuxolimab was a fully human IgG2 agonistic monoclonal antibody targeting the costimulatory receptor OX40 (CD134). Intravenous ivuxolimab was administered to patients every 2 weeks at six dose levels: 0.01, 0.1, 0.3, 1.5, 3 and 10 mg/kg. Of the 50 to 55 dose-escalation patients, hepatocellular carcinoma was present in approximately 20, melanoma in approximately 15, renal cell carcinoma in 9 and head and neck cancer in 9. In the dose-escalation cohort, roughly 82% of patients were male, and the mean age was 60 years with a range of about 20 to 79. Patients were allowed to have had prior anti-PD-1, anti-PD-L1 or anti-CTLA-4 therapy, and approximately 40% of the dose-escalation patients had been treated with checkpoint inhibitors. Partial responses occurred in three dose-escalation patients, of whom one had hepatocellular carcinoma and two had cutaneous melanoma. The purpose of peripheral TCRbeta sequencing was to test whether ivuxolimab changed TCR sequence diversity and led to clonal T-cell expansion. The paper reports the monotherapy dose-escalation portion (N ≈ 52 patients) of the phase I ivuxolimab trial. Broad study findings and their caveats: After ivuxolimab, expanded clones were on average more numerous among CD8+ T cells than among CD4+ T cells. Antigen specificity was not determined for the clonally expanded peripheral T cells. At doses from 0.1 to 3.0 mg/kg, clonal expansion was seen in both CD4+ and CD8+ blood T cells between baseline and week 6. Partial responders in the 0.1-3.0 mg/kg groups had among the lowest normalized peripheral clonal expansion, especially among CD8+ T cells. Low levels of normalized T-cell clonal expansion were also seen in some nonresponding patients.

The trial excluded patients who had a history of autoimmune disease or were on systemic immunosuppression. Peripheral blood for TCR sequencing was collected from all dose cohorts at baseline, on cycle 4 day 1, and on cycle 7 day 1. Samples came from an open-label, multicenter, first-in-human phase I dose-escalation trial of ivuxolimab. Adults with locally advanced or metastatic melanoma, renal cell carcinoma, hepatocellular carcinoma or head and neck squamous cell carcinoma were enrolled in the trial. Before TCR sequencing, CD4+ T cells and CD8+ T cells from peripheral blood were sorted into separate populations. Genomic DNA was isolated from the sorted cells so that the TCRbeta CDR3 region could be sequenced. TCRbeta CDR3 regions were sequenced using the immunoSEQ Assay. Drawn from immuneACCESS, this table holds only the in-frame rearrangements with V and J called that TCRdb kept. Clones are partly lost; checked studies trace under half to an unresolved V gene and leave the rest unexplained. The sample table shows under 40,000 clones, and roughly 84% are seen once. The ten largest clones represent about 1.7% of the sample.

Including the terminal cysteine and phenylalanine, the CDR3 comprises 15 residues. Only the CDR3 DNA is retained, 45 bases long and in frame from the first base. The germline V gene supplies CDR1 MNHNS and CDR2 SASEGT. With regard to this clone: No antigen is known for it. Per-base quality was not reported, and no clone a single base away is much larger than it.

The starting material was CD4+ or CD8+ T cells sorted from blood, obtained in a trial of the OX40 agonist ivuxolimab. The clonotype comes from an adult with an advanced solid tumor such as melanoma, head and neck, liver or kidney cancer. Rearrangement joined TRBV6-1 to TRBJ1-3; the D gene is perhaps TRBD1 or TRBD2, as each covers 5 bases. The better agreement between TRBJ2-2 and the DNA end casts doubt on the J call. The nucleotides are TGTGCCAGCAGTGACTGGGGGAGAAACACCGGGGAGCTGTTTTTT. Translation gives CASSDWGRNTGELFF.